The present T cell receptor beta chain was sequenced within a study of blood T cell repertoires in COVID-19. About the study: Acute-phase and convalescent COVID-19 samples originated in the United States, Italy and Spain. Sample material is recorded as cDNA or gDNA derived from T cells, B-cell-depleted T cells, or PBMCs.

The V gene lost 1 base and the J gene lost 7 bases, with 16 bases spanning the gap. Germline V lookup: CDR1 SGHTA, CDR2 FQGNSA. This CDR3 region has 16 residues. Clones were sequenced by immunoSEQ multiplex PCR, and TCRdb holds only the in-frame ones, with some missing. The sample lists about 160,000 clones, around 80% occurring once. Sequencing was carried out using peripheral blood. The receptor was isolated from a woman older than 75 with active or convalescent COVID-19. The chain recombines TRBV7-2 with TRBJ1-4, with a weak D call TRBD1 (5 bases). CDR3 in DNA: TGTGCCAGCAGCTTAGAGGTGGCAGGGCAAGGTGAAAAACTGTTTTTT. Translating gives CASSLEVAGQGEKLFF.